This paragraph reports one T cell receptor beta chain. Antigen specificity is unknown. This sample was included in a study of blood T cells in healthy people across ages. Primed by a sample-barcoded 5' primer and a J-beta primer mix, a second PCR proceeded for about 7 to 12 cycles. Using its own MiXCR run on the 5' RACE reads, TCRdb lists one record per CDR3 protein. This sample has 800,000 to 950,000 distinct CDR3 sequences, with 30% to 45% found just once. With each sample, at least 5.5 micrograms of total RNA were extracted. This CDR3 has 14 residues. With V trimmed by 8 bases and J by 6 bases, 8 bases remained unmatched. Germline CDR1 reads ENHRY; CDR2 reads SYGVKD. Study-level points and caveats: The percentage of naive T cells correlated strongly with TCR beta diversity. Possibly, changes in expanded clonotypes were confounded because donor CMV status was unknown.

This sequence was found in a man younger than 35 in good health. The sample consisted of blood. The gene calls are TRBV10-3 and TRBJ2-2, with 8 bases lining up with TRBD2. CDR3 in DNA: TGTGCCATCTTCGGGGGGGCTCGGCCCGGGGAGCTGTTTTTT. Translation gives CAIFGGARPGELFF.